This T cell receptor beta chain was recovered during a study of read filtering for tumor transcriptome and immune sequencing. This clonotype was observed at least ten times. No antigen is known for it. The CDR3 spans 12 residues. The germline V gene encodes CDR1 MNHNS and CDR2 SASEGT. Trimming left V 5 bases short and J 15 bases short, with 17 bases between. Findings and caveats of the study: Without single-read clonotypes, shared clonotype proportions correlated more between IR-seq and RNA-seq. This fraction held mixed bone marrow immune cells after CD138-negative sorting.

The library was built from roughly 400 ng RNA with molecular barcoded adaptors for alpha/delta and beta/gamma chains. One entry per CDR3 protein, called by TCRdb with MiXCR from the reads. The sample consists of approximately 140,000 distinct CDR3 sequences, roughly 13% of them appearing once. This sequence was found in a donor aged 40 or older with multiple myeloma. Sequencing was performed on a population of CD138-negative cells sorted from bone marrow. The chain couples TRBV6-1 to TRBJ1-5, with D possibly being TRBD1 (6 bases). This CDR3 reads CASSLDGWDTHF. CDR3 coding DNA: TGTGCCAGCAGTTTAGATGGGTGGGACACGCATTTT.